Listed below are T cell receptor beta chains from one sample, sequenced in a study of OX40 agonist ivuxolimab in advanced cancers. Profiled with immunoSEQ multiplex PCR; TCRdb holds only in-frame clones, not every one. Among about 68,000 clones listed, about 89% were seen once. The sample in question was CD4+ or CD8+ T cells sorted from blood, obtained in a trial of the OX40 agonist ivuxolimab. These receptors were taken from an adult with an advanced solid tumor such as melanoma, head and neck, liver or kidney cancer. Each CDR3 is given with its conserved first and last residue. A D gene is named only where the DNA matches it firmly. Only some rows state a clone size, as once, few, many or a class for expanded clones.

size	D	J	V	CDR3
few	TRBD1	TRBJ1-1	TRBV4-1	CASSHPGQGMNTEAFF
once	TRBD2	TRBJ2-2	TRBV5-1	CASQLRQGTSGTTGELFF
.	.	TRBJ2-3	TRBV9	CASSVVEGSSTDTQYF
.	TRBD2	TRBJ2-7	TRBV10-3	CAIRGLAGDEQYF
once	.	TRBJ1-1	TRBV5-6	CASSFGGVNTEAFF
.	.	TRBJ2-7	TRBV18	CASSPPRDNYEQYF
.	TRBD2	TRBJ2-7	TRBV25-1	CASSVGGSSYEQYF
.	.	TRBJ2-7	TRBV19	CASSIWYSTYEQYF
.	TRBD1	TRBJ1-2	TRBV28	CASSRGGVYGYTF
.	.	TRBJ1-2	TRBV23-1	CASSQQYDITGYTF
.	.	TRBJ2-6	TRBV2	CASSATGARSGANVLTF
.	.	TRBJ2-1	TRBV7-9	CASSLRELGNEQFF
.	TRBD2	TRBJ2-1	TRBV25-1	CASSEYTRLAGEGNEQFF
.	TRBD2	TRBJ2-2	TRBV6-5	CASKAGGRGELFF
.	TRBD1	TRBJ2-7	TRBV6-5	CASRRQGNYEQYF
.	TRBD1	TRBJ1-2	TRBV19	CASKIGQAYGYTF
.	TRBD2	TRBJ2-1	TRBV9	CASSVGLAENNEQFF
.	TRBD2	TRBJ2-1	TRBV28	CASSLSQGLARALYNEQFF
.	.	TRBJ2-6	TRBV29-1	CSVVRSGANVLTF
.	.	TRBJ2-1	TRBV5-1	CASSPAAGTYNEQFF
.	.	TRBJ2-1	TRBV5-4	CASSLVTGYNEQFF
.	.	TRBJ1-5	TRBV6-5	CASSYRENQPQHF
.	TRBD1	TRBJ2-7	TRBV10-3	CAISDRRDRGSYEQYF
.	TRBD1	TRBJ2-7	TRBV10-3	CAISEDRGRDEQYF
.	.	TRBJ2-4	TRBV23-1	CASSPGFGTRKNIQYF
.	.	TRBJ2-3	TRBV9	CASSPRVLGPDTQYF
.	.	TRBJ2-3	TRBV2	CASSEVTISSTDTQYF
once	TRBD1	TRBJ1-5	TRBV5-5	CASSLVTGTNQPQHF
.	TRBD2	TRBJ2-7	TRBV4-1	CASSQILAIEQYF
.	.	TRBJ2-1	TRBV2	CASSENGPGEQFF
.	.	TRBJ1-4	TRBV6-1	CASSAINQRRATNEKLFF
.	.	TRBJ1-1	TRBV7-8	CASSPPRFRTMNTEAFF
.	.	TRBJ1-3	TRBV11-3	CASSLVRVMLSGNTIYF
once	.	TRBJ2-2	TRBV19	CASQKRNTGELFF
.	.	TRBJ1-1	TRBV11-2	CASSRTSYSEAFF
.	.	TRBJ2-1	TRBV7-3	CASSSGAKARNEQFF
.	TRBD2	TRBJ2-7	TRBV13	CASRKWGLAGAEQYF
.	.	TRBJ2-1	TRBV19	CACRALEGYNEQFF
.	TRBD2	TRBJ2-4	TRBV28	CASSSDTGLAGSDIQYF
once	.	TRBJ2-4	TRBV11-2	CASSLTGGALIAKNIQYF
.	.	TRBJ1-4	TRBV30	CARSSGSREKLFF
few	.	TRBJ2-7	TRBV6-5	CASSYSVPPSSYEQYF